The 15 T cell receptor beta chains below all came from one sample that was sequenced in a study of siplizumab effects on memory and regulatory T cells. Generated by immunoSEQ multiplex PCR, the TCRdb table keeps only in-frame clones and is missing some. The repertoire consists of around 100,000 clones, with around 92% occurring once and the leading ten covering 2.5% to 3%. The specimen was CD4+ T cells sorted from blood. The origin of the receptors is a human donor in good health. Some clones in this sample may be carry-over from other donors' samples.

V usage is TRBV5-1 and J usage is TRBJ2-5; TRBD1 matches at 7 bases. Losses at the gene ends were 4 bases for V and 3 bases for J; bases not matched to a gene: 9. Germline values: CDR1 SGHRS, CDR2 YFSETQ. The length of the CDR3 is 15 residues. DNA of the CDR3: TGCGCCAGCAGCCCGACCGCCGGGACAGAAGAGACCCAGTACTTC. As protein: CASSPTAGTEETQYF.

Here the CDR3 reads CAIRGTVNYGYTF. In DNA form, the CDR3 reads TGTGCCATCAGGGGGACGGTTAACTATGGCTACACCTTC. This chain uses TRBV10-3 with TRBJ1-2; D possibly corresponds to TRBD1 (5 bases). CDR3 length: 13 amino acids. The germline CDR1 and CDR2 sequences are ENHRY and SYGVKD. V dropped 6 bases and J dropped 1 base, with 9 bases sitting between them.

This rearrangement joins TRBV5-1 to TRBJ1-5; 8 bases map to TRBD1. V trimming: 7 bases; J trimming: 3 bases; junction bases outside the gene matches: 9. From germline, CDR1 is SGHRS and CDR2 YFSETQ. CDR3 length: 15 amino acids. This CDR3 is CASLDFRGHNQPQHF. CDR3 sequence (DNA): TGCGCCAGCTTAGATTTCAGGGGGCACAATCAGCCCCAGCATTTT.

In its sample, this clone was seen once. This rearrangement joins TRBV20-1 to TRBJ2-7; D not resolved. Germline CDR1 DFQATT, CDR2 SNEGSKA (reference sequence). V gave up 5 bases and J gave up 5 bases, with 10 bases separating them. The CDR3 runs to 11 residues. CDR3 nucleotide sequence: TGCAGTGCTCTCTTTACCCACGAGCAGTACTTC. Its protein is CSALFTHEQYF.

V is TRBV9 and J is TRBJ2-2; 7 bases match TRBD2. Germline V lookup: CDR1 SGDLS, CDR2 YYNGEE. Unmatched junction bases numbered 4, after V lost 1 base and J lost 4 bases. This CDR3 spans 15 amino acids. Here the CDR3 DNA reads TGTGCCAGCAGCGTATTCCAGCGGGGCACCGGGGAGCTGTTTTTT. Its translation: CASSVFQRGTGELFF.

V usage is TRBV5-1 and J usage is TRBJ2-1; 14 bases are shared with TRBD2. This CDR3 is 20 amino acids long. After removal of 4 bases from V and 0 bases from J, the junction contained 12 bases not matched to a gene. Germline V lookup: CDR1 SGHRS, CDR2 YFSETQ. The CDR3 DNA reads TGCGCCAGCAGCGCAGGACTAGCGGGAGGCCTCATGAGCTCCTACAATGAGCAGTTCTTC. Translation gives CASSAGLAGGLMSSYNEQFF.

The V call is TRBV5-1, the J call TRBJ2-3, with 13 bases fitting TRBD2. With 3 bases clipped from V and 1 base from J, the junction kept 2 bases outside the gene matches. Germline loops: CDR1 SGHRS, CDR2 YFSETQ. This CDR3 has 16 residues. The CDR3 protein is CASSSGLAGRTDTQYF. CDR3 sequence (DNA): TGCGCCAGCAGCTCGGGACTAGCGGGACGCACAGATACGCAGTATTTT.

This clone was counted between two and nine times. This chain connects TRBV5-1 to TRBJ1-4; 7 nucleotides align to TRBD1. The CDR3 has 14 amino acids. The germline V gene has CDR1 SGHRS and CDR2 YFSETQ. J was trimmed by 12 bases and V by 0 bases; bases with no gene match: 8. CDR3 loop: CASSLDGGQRELFF. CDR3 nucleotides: TGCGCCAGCAGCTTGGACGGGGGACAGCGGGAACTGTTTTTT.

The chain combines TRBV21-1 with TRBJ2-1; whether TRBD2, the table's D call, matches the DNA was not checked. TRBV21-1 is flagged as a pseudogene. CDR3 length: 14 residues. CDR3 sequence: CASSASGGAREQFF. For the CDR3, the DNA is TGTGCCAGCAGCGCTAGCGGGGGGGCTCGGGAGCAGTTCTTC.

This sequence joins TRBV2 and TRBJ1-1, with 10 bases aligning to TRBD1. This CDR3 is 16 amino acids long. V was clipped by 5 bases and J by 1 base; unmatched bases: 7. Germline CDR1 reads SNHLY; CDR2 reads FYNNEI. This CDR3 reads CASSPTRTGGNTEAFF. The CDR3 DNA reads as TGTGCCAGCAGTCCAACTCGGACAGGGGGGAACACTGAAGCTTTCTTT.

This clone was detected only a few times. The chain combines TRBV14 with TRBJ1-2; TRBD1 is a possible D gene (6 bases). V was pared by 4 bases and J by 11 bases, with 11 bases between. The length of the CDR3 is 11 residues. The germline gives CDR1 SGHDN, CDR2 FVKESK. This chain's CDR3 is CASSRTGAYTF. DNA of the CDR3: TGTGCCAGCAGCCGGACGGGGGCGTACACCTTC. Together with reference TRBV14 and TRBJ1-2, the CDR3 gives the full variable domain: EAGVTQFPSHSVIEKGQTVTLRCDPISGHDNLYWYRRVMGKEIKFLLHFVKESKQDESGMPNNRFLAERTGGTYSTLKVQPAELEDSGVYFCASSRTGAYTFGSGTRLTVV.

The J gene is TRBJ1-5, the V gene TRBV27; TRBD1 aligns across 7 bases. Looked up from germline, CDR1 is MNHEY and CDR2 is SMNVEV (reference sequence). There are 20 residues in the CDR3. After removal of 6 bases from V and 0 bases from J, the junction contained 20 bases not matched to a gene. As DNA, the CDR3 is TGTGCCAGCAGCCGTAACGGTTTTTGGGGACAGCAGAATAGCAATCAGCCCCAGCATTTT. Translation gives CASSRNGFWGQQNSNQPQHF.

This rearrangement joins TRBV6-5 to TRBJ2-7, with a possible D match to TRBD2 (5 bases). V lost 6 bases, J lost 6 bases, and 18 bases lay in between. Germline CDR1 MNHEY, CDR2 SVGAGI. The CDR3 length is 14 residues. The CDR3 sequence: CASRPRTGVGEQYF. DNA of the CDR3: TGTGCCAGCAGACCCCGGACTGGGGTGGGCGAGCAGTACTTC.

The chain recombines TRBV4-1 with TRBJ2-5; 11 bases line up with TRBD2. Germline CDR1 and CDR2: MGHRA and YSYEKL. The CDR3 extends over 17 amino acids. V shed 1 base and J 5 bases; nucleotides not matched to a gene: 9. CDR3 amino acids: CASSQGSTSGRSETQYF. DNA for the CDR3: TGCGCCAGCAGCCAAGGCAGCACTAGCGGGAGAAGCGAGACCCAGTACTTC.

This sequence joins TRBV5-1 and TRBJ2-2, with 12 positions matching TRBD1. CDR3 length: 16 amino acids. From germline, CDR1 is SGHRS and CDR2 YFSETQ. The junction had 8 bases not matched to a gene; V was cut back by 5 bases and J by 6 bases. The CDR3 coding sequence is TGCGCCAGCAGAGACCCGGGACAGGGGGCAGCCGGGGAGCTGTTTTTT. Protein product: CASRDPGQGAAGELFF.